This T cell receptor beta chain was recorded in a study of T cell repertoires in cytomegalovirus infection. Study summary: Public TCR beta signatures indicated both CMV infection and matching HLA type. Whole-study results and caveats: CMV carriers having the relevant HLA were flagged by cumulative public TCR beta family frequency. It was HLA-C-restricted CMV-specific TCR beta clonotypes that dominated the response ex vivo.

TCRdb fed the reads into MiXCR, producing one record per CDR3 protein. Among about 440,000 distinct CDR3 sequences listed, roughly 31% were seen once. CDR1 is MNHEY, CDR2 SVGEGT, per germline. Trimming stripped 7 bases from V and 0 bases from J, with 13 bases between. CDR3 length: 16 residues. This clonotype has ten or more counts. The antigen is undetermined. The clonotype originates from a human donor in good health (CMV status not recorded). Some clones in this sample may be carry-over from other donors' samples. V gene TRBV6-2 or TRBV6-3 combines with J gene TRBJ1-6, with TRBD1 as a possible D gene (5 bases). Sequences were obtained from PBMCs. The CDR3 sequence is CASNRQKSSYNSPLHF. The CDR3 DNA reads as TGTGCCAGCAATAGACAGAAGAGCTCCTATAATTCACCCCTCCACTTT.